This T cell receptor beta chain appears in the sequencing data of a study of CD8 T cells in ankylosing spondylitis. TCRdb analysed the 5' RACE reads with MiXCR anew, one entry per CDR3 protein. The table shows about 220,000 distinct CDR3 sequences, with about 18% occurring only once. Between the trimmed V and J ends, which lost 5 bases and 3 bases, there was a span of 17 bases. Germline V lookup: CDR1 SEHNR, CDR2 FQNEAQ (reference sequence). There are 15 residues in the CDR3. This clonotype was found many times. What it binds is not known. General observations from the study: Several highly homologous variants made up a TCR beta motif, and this motif appeared characteristic of ankylosing spondylitis blood.

This TCR was recovered from a male donor with ankylosing spondylitis. What was sequenced was blood, either unsorted or a sorted T cell fraction (not recorded which). The rearrangement links TRBV7-9 to TRBJ2-7; a weak D match, TRBD2 (6 bases). In DNA, the CDR3 is TGTGCCAGCAGCCCAGTTCCAACCGGGGGCTACGAGCAGTACTTC. Its protein is CASSPVPTGGYEQYF.